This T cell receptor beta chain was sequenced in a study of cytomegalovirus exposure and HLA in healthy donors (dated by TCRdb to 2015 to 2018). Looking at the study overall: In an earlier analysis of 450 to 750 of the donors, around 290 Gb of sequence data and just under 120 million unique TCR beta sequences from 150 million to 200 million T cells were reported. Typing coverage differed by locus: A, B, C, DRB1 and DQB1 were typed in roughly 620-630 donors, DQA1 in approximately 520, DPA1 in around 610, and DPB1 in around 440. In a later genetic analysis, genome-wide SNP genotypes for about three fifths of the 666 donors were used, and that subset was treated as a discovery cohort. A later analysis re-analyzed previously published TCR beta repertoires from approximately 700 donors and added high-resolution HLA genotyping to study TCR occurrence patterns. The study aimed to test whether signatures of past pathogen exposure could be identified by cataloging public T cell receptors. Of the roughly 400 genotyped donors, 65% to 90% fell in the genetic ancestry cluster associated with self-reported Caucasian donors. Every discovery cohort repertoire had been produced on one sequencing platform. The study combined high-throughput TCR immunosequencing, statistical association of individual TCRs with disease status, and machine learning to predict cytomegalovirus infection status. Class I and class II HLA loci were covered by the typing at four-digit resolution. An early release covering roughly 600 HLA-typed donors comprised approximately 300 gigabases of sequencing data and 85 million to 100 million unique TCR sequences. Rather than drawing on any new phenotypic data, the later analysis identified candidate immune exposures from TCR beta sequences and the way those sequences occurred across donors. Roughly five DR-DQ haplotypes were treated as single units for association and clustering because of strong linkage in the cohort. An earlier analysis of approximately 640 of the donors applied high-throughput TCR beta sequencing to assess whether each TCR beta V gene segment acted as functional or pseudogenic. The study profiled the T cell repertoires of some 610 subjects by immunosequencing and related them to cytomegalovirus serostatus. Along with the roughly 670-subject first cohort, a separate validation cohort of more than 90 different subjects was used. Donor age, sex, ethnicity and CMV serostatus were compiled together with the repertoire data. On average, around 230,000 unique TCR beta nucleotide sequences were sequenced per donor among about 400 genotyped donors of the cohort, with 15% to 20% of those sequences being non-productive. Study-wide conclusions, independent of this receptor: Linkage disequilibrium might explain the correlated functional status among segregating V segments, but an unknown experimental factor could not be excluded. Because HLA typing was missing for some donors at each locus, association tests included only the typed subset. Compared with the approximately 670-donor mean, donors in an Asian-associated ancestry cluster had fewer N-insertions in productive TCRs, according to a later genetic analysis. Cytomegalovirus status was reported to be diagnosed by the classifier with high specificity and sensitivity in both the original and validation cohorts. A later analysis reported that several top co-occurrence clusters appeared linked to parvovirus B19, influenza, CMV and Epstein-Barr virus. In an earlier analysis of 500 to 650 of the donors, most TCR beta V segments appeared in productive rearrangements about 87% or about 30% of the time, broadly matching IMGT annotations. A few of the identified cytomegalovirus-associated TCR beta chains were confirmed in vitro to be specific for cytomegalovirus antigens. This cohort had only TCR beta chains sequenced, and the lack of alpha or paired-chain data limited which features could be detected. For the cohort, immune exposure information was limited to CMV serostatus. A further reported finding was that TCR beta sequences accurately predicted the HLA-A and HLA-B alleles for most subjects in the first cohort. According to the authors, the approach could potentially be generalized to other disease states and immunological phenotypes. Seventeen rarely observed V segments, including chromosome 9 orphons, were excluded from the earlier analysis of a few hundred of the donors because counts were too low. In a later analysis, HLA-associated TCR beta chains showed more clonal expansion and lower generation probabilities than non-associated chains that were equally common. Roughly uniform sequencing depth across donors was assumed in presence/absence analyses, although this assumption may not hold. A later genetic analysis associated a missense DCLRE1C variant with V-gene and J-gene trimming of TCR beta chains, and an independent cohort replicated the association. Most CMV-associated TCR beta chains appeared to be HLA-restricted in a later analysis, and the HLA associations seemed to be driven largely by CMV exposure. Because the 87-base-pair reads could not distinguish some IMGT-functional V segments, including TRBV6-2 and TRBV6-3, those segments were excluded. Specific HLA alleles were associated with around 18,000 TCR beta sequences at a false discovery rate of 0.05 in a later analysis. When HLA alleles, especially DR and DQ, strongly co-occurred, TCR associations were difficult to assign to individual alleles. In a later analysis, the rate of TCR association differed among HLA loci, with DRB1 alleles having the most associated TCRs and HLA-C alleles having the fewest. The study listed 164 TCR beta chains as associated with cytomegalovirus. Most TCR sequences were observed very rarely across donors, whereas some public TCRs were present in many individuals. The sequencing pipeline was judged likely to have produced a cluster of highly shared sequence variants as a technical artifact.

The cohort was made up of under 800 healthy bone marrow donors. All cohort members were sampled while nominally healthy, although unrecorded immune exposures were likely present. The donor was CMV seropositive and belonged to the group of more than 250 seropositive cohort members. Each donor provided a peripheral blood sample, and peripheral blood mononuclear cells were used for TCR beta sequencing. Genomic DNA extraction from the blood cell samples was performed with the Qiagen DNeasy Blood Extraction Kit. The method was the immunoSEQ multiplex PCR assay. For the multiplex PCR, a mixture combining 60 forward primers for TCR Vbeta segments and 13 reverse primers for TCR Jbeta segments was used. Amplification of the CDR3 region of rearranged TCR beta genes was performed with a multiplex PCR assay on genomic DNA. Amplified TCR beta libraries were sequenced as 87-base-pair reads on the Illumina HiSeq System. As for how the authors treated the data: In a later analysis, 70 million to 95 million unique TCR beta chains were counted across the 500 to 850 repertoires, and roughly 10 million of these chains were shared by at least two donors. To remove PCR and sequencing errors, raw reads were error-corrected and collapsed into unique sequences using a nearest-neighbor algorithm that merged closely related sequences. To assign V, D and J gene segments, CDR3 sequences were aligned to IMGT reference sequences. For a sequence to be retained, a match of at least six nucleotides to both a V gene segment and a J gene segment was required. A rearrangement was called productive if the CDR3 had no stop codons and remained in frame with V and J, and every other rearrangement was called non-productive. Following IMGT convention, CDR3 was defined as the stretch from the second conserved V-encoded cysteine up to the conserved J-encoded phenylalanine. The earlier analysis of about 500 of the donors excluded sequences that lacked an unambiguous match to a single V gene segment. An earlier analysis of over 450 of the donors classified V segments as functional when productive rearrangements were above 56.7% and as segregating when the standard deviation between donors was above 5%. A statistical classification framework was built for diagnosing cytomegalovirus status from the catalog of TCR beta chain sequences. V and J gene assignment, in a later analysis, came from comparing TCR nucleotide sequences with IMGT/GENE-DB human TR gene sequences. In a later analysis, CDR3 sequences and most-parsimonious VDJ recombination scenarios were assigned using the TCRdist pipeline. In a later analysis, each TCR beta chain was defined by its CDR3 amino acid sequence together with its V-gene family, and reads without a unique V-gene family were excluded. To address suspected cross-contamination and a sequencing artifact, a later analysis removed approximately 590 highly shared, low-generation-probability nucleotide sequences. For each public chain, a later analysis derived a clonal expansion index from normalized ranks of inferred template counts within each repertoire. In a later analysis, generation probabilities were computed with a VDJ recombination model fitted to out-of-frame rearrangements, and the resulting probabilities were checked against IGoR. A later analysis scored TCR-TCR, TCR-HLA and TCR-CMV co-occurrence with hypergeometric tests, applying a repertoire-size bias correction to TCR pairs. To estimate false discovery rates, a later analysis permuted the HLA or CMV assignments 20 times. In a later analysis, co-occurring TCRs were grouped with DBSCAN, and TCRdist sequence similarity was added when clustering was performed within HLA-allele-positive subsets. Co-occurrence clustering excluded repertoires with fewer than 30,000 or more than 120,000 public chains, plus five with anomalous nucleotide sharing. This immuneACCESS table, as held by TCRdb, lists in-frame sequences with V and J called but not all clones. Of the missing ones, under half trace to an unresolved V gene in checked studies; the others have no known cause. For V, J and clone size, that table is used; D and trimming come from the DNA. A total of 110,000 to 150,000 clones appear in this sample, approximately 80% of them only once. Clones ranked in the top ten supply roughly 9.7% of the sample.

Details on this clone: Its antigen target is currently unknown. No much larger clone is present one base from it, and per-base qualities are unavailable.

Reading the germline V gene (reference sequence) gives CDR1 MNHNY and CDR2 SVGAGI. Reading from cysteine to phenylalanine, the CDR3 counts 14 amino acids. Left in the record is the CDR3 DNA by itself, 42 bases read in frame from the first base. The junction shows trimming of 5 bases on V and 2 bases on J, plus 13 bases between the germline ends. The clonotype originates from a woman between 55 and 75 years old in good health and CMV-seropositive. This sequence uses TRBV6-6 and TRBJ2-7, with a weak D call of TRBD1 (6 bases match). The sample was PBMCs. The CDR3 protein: CASSGRQATYEQYF. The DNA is TGTGCCAGCAGTGGGAGACAGGCTACCTACGAGCAGTACTTC.